The clone carrying this T cell receptor (beta chain) was recorded a few times. The target antigen is unknown. A universal primer site arose from template switching, and cDNA bore unique molecular identifiers. One entry per CDR3 protein results from TCRdb running MiXCR on the 5' RACE reads. Altogether roughly 250,000 distinct CDR3 sequences are present, 7% to 8.5% being singletons, with the ten largest covering over 5%. CDR3 length: 16 residues. Germline trimming cut 5 bases from V and 4 bases from J; bases unmatched to any gene: 11. Germline CDR1 reads LGHNA; CDR2 reads YNFKEQ. The sample originates from a study of identical twins. Whole-study results and caveats: Cross-sectional statistical analysis was relied on for the conclusions, without the same donors being followed. Fewer insertions marked abundant cord blood beta clonotypes; young adult naive trended weakly, memory not at all. A partial confounding effect on zero-insertion analyses could come from invariant MAIT and iNKT cells.

These same data were also listed under a study on yellow fever vaccine responses in identical twins.

J is TRBJ2-1 and V is TRBV4-2, with 7 nucleotides matching TRBD2. The source is a young woman in good health. Specimen: CD8+ T cells sorted from blood. CDR3 in amino acids: CASSELTGREYNEQFF. The CDR3 bases are TGTGCCAGCAGCGAGCTGACGGGGAGGGAGTACAATGAGCAGTTCTTC.